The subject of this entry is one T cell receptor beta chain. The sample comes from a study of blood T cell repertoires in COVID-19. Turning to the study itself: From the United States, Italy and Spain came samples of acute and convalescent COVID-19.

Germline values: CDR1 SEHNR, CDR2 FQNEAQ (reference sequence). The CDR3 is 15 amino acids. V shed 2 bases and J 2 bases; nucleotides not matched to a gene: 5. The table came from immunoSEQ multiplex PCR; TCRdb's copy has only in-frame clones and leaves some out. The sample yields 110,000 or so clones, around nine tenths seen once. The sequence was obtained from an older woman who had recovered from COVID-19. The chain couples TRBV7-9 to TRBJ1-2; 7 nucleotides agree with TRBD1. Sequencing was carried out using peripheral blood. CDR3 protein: CASSLKDRSNYGYTF. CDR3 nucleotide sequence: TGTGCCAGCAGCTTAAAGGACAGGAGCAACTATGGCTACACCTTC.